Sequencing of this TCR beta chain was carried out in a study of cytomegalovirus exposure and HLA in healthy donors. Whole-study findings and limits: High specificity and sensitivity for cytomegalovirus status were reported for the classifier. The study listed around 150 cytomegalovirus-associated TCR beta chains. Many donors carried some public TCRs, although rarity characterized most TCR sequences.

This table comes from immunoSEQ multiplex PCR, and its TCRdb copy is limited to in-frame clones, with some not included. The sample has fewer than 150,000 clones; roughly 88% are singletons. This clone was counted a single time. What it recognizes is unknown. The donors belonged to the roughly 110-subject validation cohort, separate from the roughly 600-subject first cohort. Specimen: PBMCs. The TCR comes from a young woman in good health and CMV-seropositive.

The CDR3 protein is CASIEEQVASGRWEGGTQYF. As DNA, the CDR3 is TGTGCCAGCATCGAAGAGCAGGTGGCTAGCGGGAGGTGGGAGGGTGGTACGCAGTATTTT. The chain recombines TRBV2 with TRBJ2-3; 11 bases agree with TRBD2. CDR3 length: 20 amino acids. CDR1 SNHLY and CDR2 FYNNEI come from the germline V gene. Trimming took 7 bases from V and 8 from J; bases not matched to a gene: 26.